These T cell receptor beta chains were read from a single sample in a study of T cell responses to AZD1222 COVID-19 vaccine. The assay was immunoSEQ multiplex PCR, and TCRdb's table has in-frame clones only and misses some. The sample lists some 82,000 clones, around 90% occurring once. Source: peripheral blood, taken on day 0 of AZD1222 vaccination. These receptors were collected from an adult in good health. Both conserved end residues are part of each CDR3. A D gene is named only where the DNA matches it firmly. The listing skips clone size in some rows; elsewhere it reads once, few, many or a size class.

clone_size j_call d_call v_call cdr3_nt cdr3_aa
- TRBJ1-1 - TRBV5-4 TGTGCCAGCAGCCTGGATCCAGGAAGGACTGAAGCTTTCTTT CASSLDPGRTEAFF
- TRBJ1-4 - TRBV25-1 TGTGCCAGCAGTGGGCGGGTGTTTGCAACTAATGAAAAACTGTTTTTT CASSGRVFATNEKLFF
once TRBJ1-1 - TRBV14 TGTGCCAGCAGCCCCCTTGGGGTTGCCCGAGAATCGGAAGCTTTCTTT CASSPLGVARESEAFF
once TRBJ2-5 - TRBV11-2 TGTGCCAGCAGCTCCTCCGAGGGGTTTTTAGGAGAGACCCAGTACTTC CASSSSEGFLGETQYF
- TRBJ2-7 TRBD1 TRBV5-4 TGTGCCAGCAGCTGGGACAGGGGGCACTCCTACGAGCAGTACTTC CASSWDRGHSYEQYF
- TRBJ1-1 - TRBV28 TGTGCCAGCAGGGGACTTATCTCTGAAGCTTTCTTT CASRGLISEAFF
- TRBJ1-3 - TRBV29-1 TGCAGCGTTGAAGGGGTCACAGGGCCCTCTGGAAACACCATATATTTT CSVEGVTGPSGNTIYF
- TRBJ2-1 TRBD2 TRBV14 TGTGCCAGCAGCCAAAAAGCGGGGGTAGAGCAGTTCTTC CASSQKAGVEQFF
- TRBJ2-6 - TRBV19 TGTGCCAGTAGTTTAAGGACTGGGGCCAACGTCCTGACTTTC CASSLRTGANVLTF
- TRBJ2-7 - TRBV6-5 TGTGCCAGCAGGCATGACACGTCCTACGAGCAGTACTTC CASRHDTSYEQYF
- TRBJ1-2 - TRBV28 TGTGCCAGCAGTTTTAACCACTATGGCTACACCTTC CASSFNHYGYTF
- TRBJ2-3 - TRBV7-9 TGTGCCAGCAGCCCCGGGGGCAGCGGAGATACGCAGTATTTT CASSPGGSGDTQYF
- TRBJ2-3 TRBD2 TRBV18 TGTGCCAGCTCAACCGGACTAGCGGGGGCTGGGGATACGCAGTATTTT CASSTGLAGAGDTQYF
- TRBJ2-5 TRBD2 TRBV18 TGTGCCAGCTCCGGGGGGGCCGGAGAGACCCAGTACTTC CASSGGAGETQYF
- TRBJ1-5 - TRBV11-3 TGTGCCAGCAGCGGGCGGAATCAGCCCCAGCATTTT CASSGRNQPQHF
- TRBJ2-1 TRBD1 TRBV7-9 TGTGCCAGCAGCCACCGCGACAGGGCCAATGAGCAGTTCTTC CASSHRDRANEQFF
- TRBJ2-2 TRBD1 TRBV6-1 TGTGCCAGCAGTGTAGATGCAGGGGGTAACACCGGGGAGCTGTTTTTT CASSVDAGGNTGELFF
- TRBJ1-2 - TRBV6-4 TGTGCCAGCAGTGACTCAGGGGCGGGGGACATCTATGGCTACACCTTC CASSDSGAGDIYGYTF
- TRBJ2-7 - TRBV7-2 TGTGCCAGCAGCACGGGGGATAGCTCCTACGAGCAGTACTTC CASSTGDSSYEQYF
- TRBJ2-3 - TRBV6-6 TGTGCCAGCAGTTACACCGACGCTCGCACAGATACGCAGTATTTT CASSYTDARTDTQYF
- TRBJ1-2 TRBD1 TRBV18 TGTGCCAGCTCACCAGCCGGGACAGACAACTATGGCTACACCTTC CASSPAGTDNYGYTF
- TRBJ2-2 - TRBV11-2 TGTGCCAGCAGCCACCGGTCGGTGAACACCGGGGAGCTGTTTTTT CASSHRSVNTGELFF
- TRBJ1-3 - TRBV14 TGTGCCAGCAGCCAAGGGGGGTACGGAAACACCATATATTTT CASSQGGYGNTIYF
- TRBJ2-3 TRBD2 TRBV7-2 TGTGCCAGCAGCCCCCGGCGCGGGACTAGCGGGGAAGGGTATTTT CASSPRRGTSGEGYF
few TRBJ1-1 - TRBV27 TGTGCCAGCAGTTCCCTCGGGGGGACTGAAGCTTTCTTT CASSSLGGTEAFF
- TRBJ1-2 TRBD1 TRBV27 TGTGCCAGCAGTTTGTGGACAGGGGACTATGGCTACACCTTC CASSLWTGDYGYTF
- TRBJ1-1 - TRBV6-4 TGTGCCAGCAGTGACTCCGCCCCGGGGGCCACTGAAGCTTTCTTT CASSDSAPGATEAFF